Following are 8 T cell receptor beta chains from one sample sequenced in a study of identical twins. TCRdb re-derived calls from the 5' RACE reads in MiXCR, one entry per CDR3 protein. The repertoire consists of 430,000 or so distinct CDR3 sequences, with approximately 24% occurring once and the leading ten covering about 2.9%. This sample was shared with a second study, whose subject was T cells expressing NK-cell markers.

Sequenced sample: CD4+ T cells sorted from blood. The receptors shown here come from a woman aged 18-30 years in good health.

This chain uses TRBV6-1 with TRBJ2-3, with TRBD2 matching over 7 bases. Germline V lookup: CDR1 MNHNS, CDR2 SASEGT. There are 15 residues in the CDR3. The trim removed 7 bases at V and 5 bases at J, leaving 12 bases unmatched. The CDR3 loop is CASKKGASGGDTQYF. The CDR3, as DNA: TGTGCCAGCAAAAAAGGGGCCTCGGGGGGAGATACGCAGTATTTT.

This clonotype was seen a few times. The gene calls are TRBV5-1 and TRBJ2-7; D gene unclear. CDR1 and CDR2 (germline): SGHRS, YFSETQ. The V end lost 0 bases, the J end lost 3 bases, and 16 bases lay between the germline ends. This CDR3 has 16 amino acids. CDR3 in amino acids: CASSLAGSHSNYEQYF. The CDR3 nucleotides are TGCGCCAGCAGCTTGGCCGGGTCACACTCCAACTACGAGCAGTACTTC.

The CDR3 region has the DNA TGTGCCTGGGTTCAGGGGCCCTACAATGAGCAGTTCTTC. It specifies CAWVQGPYNEQFF. V is TRBV30 and J is TRBJ2-1; TRBD1 might be the D (6 bases). V was shortened by 5 bases and J by 2 bases, with 10 bases between the two germline ends. The V gene's germline CDR1 is GTSNPN and CDR2 SVGIG (reference sequence). The CDR3 contains 13 residues.

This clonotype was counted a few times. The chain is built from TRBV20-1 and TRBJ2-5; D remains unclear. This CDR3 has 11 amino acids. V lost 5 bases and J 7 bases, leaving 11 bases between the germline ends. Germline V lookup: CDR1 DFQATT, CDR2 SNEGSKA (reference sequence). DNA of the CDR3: TGCAGTGCTCGCTCCGACGCGACCCAGTACTTC. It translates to CSARSDATQYF.

The CDR3 nucleotides are TGTGCCAGCTCAACCACGGGACAGGGGACCGAGTATGGCTACACCTTC. This encodes CASSTTGQGTEYGYTF. The rearrangement joins TRBV18 to TRBJ1-2, with 10 nucleotides matching TRBD1. Germline CDR1 KGHSH, CDR2 LQKENI. V shed 5 bases and J 5 bases; nucleotides not matched to a gene: 11. There are 16 residues in the CDR3.

CDR3 region: CASSRRAGGHSSYNEQFF. CDR3 coding DNA: TGTGCCAGCAGCCGAAGAGCGGGAGGACACAGCTCCTACAATGAGCAGTTCTTC. The genes are TRBV3-1 and TRBJ2-1; the match to TRBD2 covers 9 bases. This CDR3 region has 18 residues. V lost 4 bases, J lost 0 bases, and 10 bases stayed unmatched. Germline-derived CDR1 and CDR2 are LGHDT and YNNKEL (reference sequence).

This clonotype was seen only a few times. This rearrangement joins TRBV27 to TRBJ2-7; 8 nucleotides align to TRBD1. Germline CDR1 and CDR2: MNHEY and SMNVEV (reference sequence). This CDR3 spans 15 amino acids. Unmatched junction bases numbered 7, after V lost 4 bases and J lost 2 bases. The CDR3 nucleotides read TGTGCCAGCAGTTCCCCGCGGACAGGGCCCTACGAGCAGTACTTC. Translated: CASSSPRTGPYEQYF.

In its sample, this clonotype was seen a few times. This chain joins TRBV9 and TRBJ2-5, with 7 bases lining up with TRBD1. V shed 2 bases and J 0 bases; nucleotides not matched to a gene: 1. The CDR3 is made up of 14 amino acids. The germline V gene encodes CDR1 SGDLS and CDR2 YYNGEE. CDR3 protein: CASSVRGYQETQYF. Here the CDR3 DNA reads TGTGCCAGCAGCGTCAGGGGGTACCAAGAGACCCAGTACTTC.